The next 16 T cell receptor beta chains were all read from a single sample in a study of shared clonotypes between healthy human individuals (dated by TCRdb to the early 2020s). The library was obtained by the immunoSEQ multiplex PCR assay. The table was pulled from immuneACCESS by TCRdb, which kept in-frame rearrangements only. Such tables lose some clones; where checked, under half of the loss comes from unresolved V genes, and the rest has no known cause. The sample records more than 2,000,000 clones, 90% to 95% of which are singletons. About 0.39% of the sample belongs to the ten largest clones. Sequences were obtained from naive CD4+ T cells from PBMCs. The cell subset or site label of this sample denotes: CD45RA+ positively selected. The receptors here all came from a young man in good health. Some clones in this sample may be carry-over from other donors' samples.

The V call is TRBV2, the J call TRBJ1-1; D is ambiguous. The germline V gene has CDR1 SNHLY and CDR2 FYNNEI. The CDR3 has 14 amino acids. Trimming removed 7 bases at V and 0 bases at J, with 12 bases between. The CDR3 sequence is CASTKVLMNTEAFF. CDR3 DNA: TGTGCCAGCACGAAGGTTCTCATGAACACTGAAGCTTTCTTT.

V and J are TRBV19 and TRBJ1-1, with 9 nucleotides matching TRBD1. The CDR3 contains 15 residues. Trimming removed 3 bases from V and 8 bases from J; junction bases left unmatched: 10. From germline, CDR1 is LNHDA and CDR2 SQIVND (reference sequence). CDR3 residues: CASSILGQGHVEAFF. The CDR3 coding sequence is TGTGCCAGTAGTATCCTGGGACAGGGCCATGTCGAAGCTTTCTTT.

This chain links TRBV5-1 with TRBJ2-7; D remains unclear. This CDR3 has 15 residues. CDR1 is SGHRS, CDR2 YFSETQ, per germline. Trimming left V 4 bases short and J 3 bases short, with 17 bases between. CDR3 sequence (DNA): TGCGCCAGCAGCCTGGACCCGGATTGGAACTACGAGCAGTACTTC. Its protein is CASSLDPDWNYEQYF.

The genes are TRBV18 and TRBJ1-3; D is unresolved. There are 16 residues in the CDR3. Trimming took 3 bases from V and 2 from J, leaving 14 bases between them. Per germline, CDR1 KGHSH and CDR2 LQKENI. This CDR3 reads CASSPRWEVAGNTIYF. The CDR3, as DNA: TGTGCCAGCTCACCCCGATGGGAGGTCGCTGGAAACACCATATATTTT.

The gene calls are TRBV5-1 and TRBJ2-7; TRBD2 matches at 8 bases. V lost 4 bases and J lost 5; bases outside the gene matches: 8. Looked up from germline, CDR1 is SGHRS and CDR2 is YFSETQ. This CDR3 contains 14 residues. CDR3 sequence: CASSASLGLDEQYF. The CDR3 DNA follows: TGCGCCAGCAGCGCCTCGCTGGGACTAGACGAGCAGTACTTC.

The chain links TRBV28 to TRBJ1-2, with 8 bases matching TRBD1. This CDR3 has 14 residues. V was pared by 5 bases and J by 3 bases, with 5 bases of the junction left unmatched. Germline V gene lookup returns CDR1 MDHEN and CDR2 SYDVKM. Written as DNA, the CDR3 is TGTGCCAGCAGTACCCCAGGGGGCTACTATGGCTACACCTTC. The encoded protein is CASSTPGGYYGYTF.

The chain joins TRBV5-4 to TRBJ2-7; D gene ambiguous. This CDR3 is built from 15 residues. Germline CDR1 and CDR2: SGHNT and YYREEE (reference sequence). Trimming removed 4 bases at V and 0 bases at J, with 14 bases between. CDR3 loop: CASSKKDGPSYEQYF. In nucleotides, the CDR3 is TGTGCCAGCAGCAAAAAGGACGGGCCCTCCTACGAGCAGTACTTC. The whole variable domain, remainder taken from reference TRBV5-4 and TRBJ2-7, is ETGVTQSPTHLIKTRGQQVTLRCSSQSGHNTVSWYQQALGQGPQFIFQYYREEENGRGNFPPRFSGLQFPNYSSELNVNALELDDSALYLCASSKKDGPSYEQYFGPGTRLTVT.

This clone was counted only a few times. V gene TRBV6-5 combines with J gene TRBJ1-3, with no clear D. Trimming stripped 6 bases from V and 4 bases from J, with 7 bases between. The CDR3 runs 12 residues. Germline V gives CDR1 MNHEY, CDR2 SVGAGI. The CDR3 DNA follows: TGTGCCAGCAGCCAAGGGGGAAACACCATATATTTT. It encodes CASSQGGNTIYF.

A note on this clone: Other nucleotide sequences in the sample specify the same CDR3. The chain's CDR3 is CASSLKGSGNTIYF. Written as DNA, the CDR3 is TGTGCCAGCAGCTTGAAGGGTTCTGGAAACACCATATATTTT. The genes are TRBV5-4 and TRBJ1-3; D gene ambiguous. Trimming removed 1 base from V and 1 base from J, with 6 bases in between. This CDR3 contains 14 residues. Germline assignment: CDR1 SGHNT and CDR2 YYREEE (reference sequence).

The chain carries TRBV29-1 and TRBJ2-4, with D tentatively TRBD2 (6 bases). Trimming took 3 bases from V and 0 from J, leaving 15 bases between them. The CDR3 runs 16 residues. CDR1 SQVTM and CDR2 ANQGSEA come from the germline V gene. This CDR3 reads CSVDRGTLLAKNIQYF. CDR3 bases: TGCAGCGTTGATCGGGGGACCCTCCTAGCCAAAAACATTCAGTACTTC.

The chain has TRBV28 and TRBJ2-1; D may be TRBD1 (6 bases). Germline CDR1 is MDHEN and CDR2 is SYDVKM. With 3 bases removed from V and 5 bases from J, the gap between germline ends came to 11 bases. The CDR3 has 14 residues. The CDR3 bases are TGTGCCAGCAGTTTCACGGACAGCCACAATGAGCAGTTCTTC. It is translated as CASSFTDSHNEQFF.

This clone appeared a single time. The CDR3 DNA follows: TGTGCCAGCAGCGCGCAGGCCCGAGCTTACGAGCAGTACTTC. Amino acids: CASSAQARAYEQYF. The chain joins TRBV11-1 to TRBJ2-7; no definite D call. Germline V gene data show CDR1 as SGHAT and CDR2 as FQDESV (reference sequence). The V end lost 5 bases, the J end lost 4 bases, and 15 bases lay between the germline ends. This CDR3 spans 14 amino acids.

The rearrangement links TRBV7-9 to TRBJ2-3; 13 nucleotides align to TRBD2. V trimming: 1 base; J trimming: 9 bases; junction bases outside the gene matches: 13. The CDR3 is made up of 18 amino acids. The V gene's germline CDR1 is SEHNR and CDR2 FQNEAQ (reference sequence). The CDR3 reads CASSLEIITSGRADTQYF. The CDR3 DNA sequence: TGTGCCAGCAGCTTAGAAATCATTACTAGCGGGAGGGCCGACACGCAGTATTTT. Together with reference TRBV7-9 and TRBJ2-3, the CDR3 gives the full variable domain: DTGVSQNPRHKITKRGQNVTFRCDPISEHNRLYWYRQTLGQGPEFLTYFQNEAQLEKSRLLSDRFSAERPKGSFSTLEIQRTEQGDSAMYLCASSLEIITSGRADTQYFGPGTRLTVL.

The chain links TRBV7-2 to TRBJ2-5, with D possibly being TRBD2 (7 bases). The V end was cut by 8 bases, the J end by 4 bases, with 14 bases between. The CDR3 consists of 13 residues. Per germline, CDR1 SGHTA and CDR2 FQGNSA. The CDR3 bases are TGTGCCAGCGGAAAGAGGGGGGGAGAGACCCAGTACTTC. It yields the protein CASGKRGGETQYF.

The V gene is TRBV7-2, the J gene TRBJ1-2; the match to TRBD1 covers 7 bases. This CDR3 region has 15 residues. After removal of 5 bases from V and 4 bases from J, the junction contained 10 bases not matched to a gene. Germline values: CDR1 SGHTA, CDR2 FQGNSA. CDR3 amino acids: CASSRTYRDSYGYTF. DNA of the CDR3: TGTGCCAGCAGCCGAACTTACCGGGACAGCTATGGCTACACCTTC.

CDR3 sequence (DNA): TGCGCCAGCAGCTTGGATTTGGCGATGATTCAGGAGCAGTACTTC. Translated, it gives CASSLDLAMIQEQYF. This rearrangement joins TRBV5-1 to TRBJ2-7; D unresolved. The germline CDR1 and CDR2 sequences are SGHRS and YFSETQ. With 0 bases removed from V and 7 bases from J, the gap between germline ends came to 17 bases. This CDR3 is built from 15 residues.